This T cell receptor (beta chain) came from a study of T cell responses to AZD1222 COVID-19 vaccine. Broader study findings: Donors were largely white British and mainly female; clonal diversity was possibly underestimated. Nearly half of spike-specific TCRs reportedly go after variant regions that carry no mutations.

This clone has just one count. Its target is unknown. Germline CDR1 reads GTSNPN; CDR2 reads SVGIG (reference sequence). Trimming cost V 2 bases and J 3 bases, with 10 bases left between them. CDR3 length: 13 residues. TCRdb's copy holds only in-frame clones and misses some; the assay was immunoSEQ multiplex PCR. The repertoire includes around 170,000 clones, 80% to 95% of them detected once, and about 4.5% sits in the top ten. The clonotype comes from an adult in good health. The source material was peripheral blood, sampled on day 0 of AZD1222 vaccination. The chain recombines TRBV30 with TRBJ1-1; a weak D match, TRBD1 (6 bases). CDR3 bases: TGTGCCTGGAGTCTACAGGGCTACACTGAAGCTTTCTTT. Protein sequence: CAWSLQGYTEAFF.